The 32 T cell receptor beta chains below come from one sample, sequenced in a study of cytomegalovirus exposure and HLA in healthy donors. It was with 60 Vbeta and 13 Jbeta primers that the PCR ran. Produced via immunoSEQ multiplex PCR; TCRdb's table is partial and in-frame only. Counted here are about 100,000 clones, 77% occurring once; the ten biggest clones make up 6.5% to 8%. The sample comprised PBMCs. Source of these receptors: a man over 45 in good health and CMV-seropositive.

This clone has only a few counts. The chain joins TRBV5-6 to TRBJ2-4, with a possible D match to TRBD1 (6 bases). The CDR3 is made up of 16 amino acids. Trimming pared 3 bases from V and 0 bases from J, leaving 13 bases between. Germline V gene sequence: CDR1 SGHDT, CDR2 YYEEEE. The CDR3, as DNA: TGTGCCAGCAGCTATTTCGGGACAACAGCCAAAAACATTCAGTACTTC. This codes for CASSYFGTTAKNIQYF. Variable domain in full (rest from reference TRBV5-6 and TRBJ2-4): DAGVTQSPTHLIKTRGQQVTLRCSPKSGHDTVSWYQQALGQGPQFIFQYYEEEERQRGNFPDRFSGHQFPNYSSELNVNALLLGDSALYLCASSYFGTTAKNIQYFGAGTRLSVL.

The chain recombines TRBV7-2 with TRBJ2-1, with TRBD2 matching over 10 bases. CDR3 length: 15 amino acids. After removal of 4 bases from V and 2 bases from J, the junction contained 2 bases not matched to a gene. Germline V gene data show CDR1 as SGHTA and CDR2 as FQGNSA. CDR3 in amino acids: CASSSSGGAYNEQFF. In DNA, the CDR3 is TGTGCCAGCAGCTCAAGCGGGGGGGCCTACAATGAGCAGTTCTTC.

The chain employs TRBV7-2 and TRBJ1-2; 7 positions match TRBD1. V shed 4 bases, J shed 4 bases, and the junction held 3 bases outside the gene matches. Germline V lookup: CDR1 SGHTA, CDR2 FQGNSA. The CDR3 is made up of 13 amino acids. CDR3 coding DNA: TGTGCCAGCAGCTCGCGACAGGGCTATGGCTACACCTTC. The encoded protein is CASSSRQGYGYTF.

This chain joins TRBV5-1 and TRBJ1-4; 7 nucleotides agree with TRBD1. The CDR3 runs 14 residues. Germline V gene sequence: CDR1 SGHRS, CDR2 YFSETQ. The V segment lost 4 bases and the J segment 4 bases; nucleotides outside the gene matches: 4. The chain's CDR3 is CASSRDSFNEKLFF. In DNA form, the CDR3 reads TGCGCCAGCAGCCGGGACAGCTTTAATGAAAAACTGTTTTTT.

This clone occurred a few times. The chain couples TRBV7-8 to TRBJ1-1; 8 nucleotides align to TRBD1. V shed 4 bases and J 0 bases; nucleotides not matched to a gene: 4. The germline CDR1 and CDR2 sequences are SGHVS and FQNEAQ. This CDR3 contains 15 residues. DNA for the CDR3: TGTGCCAGCAGCTCTCAGGGGGCGGTGAACACTGAAGCTTTCTTT. The encoded protein is CASSSQGAVNTEAFF. Full variable domain (rest looked up from reference TRBV7-8 and TRBJ1-1): GAGVSQSPRYKVAKRGQDVALRCDPISGHVSLFWYQQALGQGPEFLTYFQNEAQLDKSGLPSDRFFAERPEGSVSTLKIQRTQQEDSAVYLCASSSQGAVNTEAFFGQGTRLTVV.

The J gene is TRBJ1-6, the V gene TRBV9, with unresolved D. Trimming pared 3 bases from V and 3 bases from J, leaving 13 bases between. The CDR3 length is 16 residues. Germline CDR1 is SGDLS and CDR2 is YYNGEE. DNA of the CDR3: TGTGCCAGCAGCGCCGGGGTGGCCATCTATAATTCACCCCTCCACTTT. This sequence encodes CASSAGVAIYNSPLHF.

V usage is TRBV9 and J usage is TRBJ2-3; 7 nucleotides agree with TRBD2. V was clipped by 2 bases and J by 6 bases; unmatched bases: 3. Germline V gives CDR1 SGDLS, CDR2 YYNGEE. The CDR3 totals 13 residues. CDR3 in DNA: TGTGCCAGCAGCGTCCCCGGGGGGGATACGCAGTATTTT. As protein: CASSVPGGDTQYF.

V is TRBV27 and J is TRBJ2-1, with D hard to call. The CDR3 length is 12 residues. Germline loops: CDR1 MNHEY, CDR2 SMNVEV (reference sequence). V gave up 4 bases and J gave up 8 bases, with 9 bases separating them. CDR3 sequence: CASSSLGHEQFF. The CDR3 coding sequence is TGTGCCAGCAGTTCCCTGGGCCATGAGCAGTTCTTC.

V is TRBV19 and J is TRBJ2-1; 8 bases line up with TRBD2. CDR3 length equals 16 residues. Looked up from germline, CDR1 is LNHDA and CDR2 is SQIVND (reference sequence). With V trimmed by 7 bases and J by 6 bases, 14 bases remained unmatched. CDR3 sequence (DNA): TGTGCCAGTACCCCGGGGGATAGCGGGGCCCTCAATGAGCAGTTCTTC. Protein: CASTPGDSGALNEQFF.

This chain connects TRBV30 to TRBJ2-3; tentatively, D is TRBD2 (6 bases). The germline CDR1 and CDR2 sequences are GTSNPN and SVGIG (reference sequence). V lost 8 bases and J 4 bases, leaving 19 bases between the germline ends. This CDR3 spans 14 amino acids. The CDR3 here is CARGTGLPADTQYF. As DNA, the CDR3 is TGTGCCCGAGGGACGGGACTTCCAGCAGATACGCAGTATTTT.

This chain joins TRBV5-1 and TRBJ2-1, with a possible D match to TRBD2 (5 bases). The V end lost 0 bases, the J end lost 3 bases, and 10 bases lay between the germline ends. The CDR3 sequence is 15 residues long. Germline values: CDR1 SGHRS, CDR2 YFSETQ. CDR3 nucleotides: TGCGCCAGCAGCTTGGAGCTAGCCAACTACAATGAGCAGTTCTTC. Residues: CASSLELANYNEQFF. Variable domain in full (rest from reference TRBV5-1 and TRBJ2-1): KAGVTQTPRYLIKTRGQQVTLSCSPISGHRSVSWYQQTPGQGLQFLFEYFSETQRNKGNFPGRFSGRQFSNSRSEMNVSTLELGDSALYLCASSLELANYNEQFFGPGTRLTVL.

For the CDR3, the DNA is TGTGCCAGCAGCCAAGACGGGGGGAGGGCTTTCTTT. It encodes CASSQDGGRAFF. The chain has TRBV4-2 and TRBJ1-1, with D possibly matching TRBD1 (5 bases). The germline V gene encodes CDR1 LGHNA and CDR2 YNFKEQ. The CDR3 length is 12 residues. The V end lost 0 bases, the J end lost 11 bases, and 10 bases lay between the germline ends.

This clone has more than one count but fewer than ten. The rearrangement links TRBV5-4 to TRBJ2-1, with D possibly matching TRBD2 (5 bases). The V end lost 4 bases, the J end lost 5 bases, and 19 bases lay between the germline ends. The CDR3 loop spans 16 amino acids. Per germline, CDR1 SGHNT and CDR2 YYREEE (reference sequence). CDR3 coding DNA: TGTGCCAGCAGCGGTGGGAGAAGCGGAGGTAACAATGAGCAGTTCTTC. It yields the protein CASSGGRSGGNNEQFF.

The V and J genes are TRBV7-9 and TRBJ1-1, with a tentative D call TRBD1 (6 bases). The CDR3 sequence is 13 residues long. Germline assignment: CDR1 SEHNR and CDR2 FQNEAQ (reference sequence). Deletions cut 4 bases from V and 7 bases from J, with 13 bases between. The CDR3 region has the DNA TGTGCCAGCAGCTCTCAAGACAGGAGTGAAGCTTTCTTT. Protein sequence: CASSSQDRSEAFF.

This chain uses TRBV7-6 with TRBJ1-4, with D perhaps matching TRBD1 (6 bases). CDR1 is SGHVS, CDR2 FNYEAQ, per germline. This CDR3 comprises 15 residues. Trimming removed 0 bases from V and 4 bases from J, with 9 bases in between. The CDR3 sequence is CASSLAGGINEKLFF. For the CDR3, the DNA is TGTGCCAGCAGCTTAGCAGGGGGAATTAATGAAAAACTGTTTTTT.

This clone was picked up a small number of times. The V call is TRBV7-2, the J call TRBJ2-1, with 10 bases lining up with TRBD2. The junction had 5 bases not matched to a gene; V was cut back by 5 bases and J by 4 bases. This CDR3 spans 15 amino acids. Germline assignment: CDR1 SGHTA and CDR2 FQGNSA. For the CDR3, the DNA is TGTGCCAGCAGCCCTACTAGCGGGGCTTACAATGAGCAGTTCTTC. Residues: CASSPTSGAYNEQFF.

The genes are TRBV30 and TRBJ2-7, with D possibly TRBD2 on 6 matching bases. V lost 5 bases, J lost 0 bases, and 11 bases lay in between. Germline values: CDR1 GTSNPN, CDR2 SVGIG (reference sequence). This CDR3 has 13 amino acids. DNA of the CDR3: TGTGCCTGGGAGAACGGGGGCTCCTACGAGCAGTACTTC. As protein: CAWENGGSYEQYF.

This clone was counted only a few times. The V and J genes are TRBV9 and TRBJ2-2; TRBD1 is a possible D gene (6 bases). V was pared by 0 bases and J by 4 bases, with 13 bases between. This CDR3 is built from 16 residues. Germline V lookup: CDR1 SGDLS, CDR2 YYNGEE. CDR3 DNA sequence: TGTGCCAGCAGCGTAGCCCAAGGGACATCCACCGGGGAGCTGTTTTTT. It yields the protein CASSVAQGTSTGELFF.

The sample holds one count of this clone. This chain links TRBV10-3 with TRBJ2-2, with D possibly matching TRBD2 (5 bases). The CDR3 sequence is 15 residues long. The V end was cut by 6 bases, the J end by 3 bases, with 14 bases between. From germline, CDR1 is ENHRY and CDR2 SYGVKD. The CDR3 coding sequence is TGTGCCATCAGAAGGGCCCACGGGGACACCGGGGAGCTGTTTTTT. This codes for CAIRRAHGDTGELFF.

This rearrangement joins TRBV27 to TRBJ1-1, with D perhaps TRBD1 (5 bases). CDR3 size: 14 residues. V was pared by 10 bases and J by 5 bases, with 20 bases between. Germline V CDR1 and CDR2: MNHEY, SMNVEV (reference sequence). CDR3 amino acids: CATSGGGHGTEAFF. The CDR3 nucleotides read TGTGCCACCAGCGGGGGGGGTCATGGTACTGAAGCTTTCTTT.

The chain carries TRBV7-3 and TRBJ2-2; D unresolved. The germline V gene has CDR1 SGHTA and CDR2 FQGTGA. The CDR3 is 14 residues long. Trimming removed 5 bases at V and 6 bases at J, with 13 bases between. The CDR3 DNA sequence: TGTGCCAGCAGCCCTACCCCCTTTTCCGGGGAGCTGTTTTTT. Translation gives CASSPTPFSGELFF.

This clone is labeled medium-sized (0.01 to 0.1%). V gene TRBV9 combines with J gene TRBJ2-1; 7 bases line up with TRBD2. The CDR3 sequence is 15 residues long. CDR1 and CDR2 (germline): SGDLS, YYNGEE. V shed 4 bases, J shed 5 bases, and the junction held 9 bases outside the gene matches. The CDR3 DNA reads TGTGCCAGCAGCTTCGTGGGGGGGTCCCACAATGAGCAGTTCTTC. It translates to CASSFVGGSHNEQFF.

The chain links TRBV7-8 to TRBJ2-3; D is unresolved. Trimming shortened V by 4 bases and J by 1 base, and 6 bases separated the two germline ends. From germline, CDR1 is SGHVS and CDR2 FQNEAQ. The CDR3 extends over 13 amino acids. The CDR3 DNA is TGTGCCAGCAGCTCTCTCGGCACAGATACGCAGTATTTT. Amino acids: CASSSLGTDTQYF.

Worth noting for this clone: At one of its ends the junction is not consistent with the germline gene, which may arise from a read error. CDR3 DNA: TGTGCCAGCAGCTCCCGACAGGGGCTATATGGCTACCCCTTC. Translating it yields CASSSRQGLYGYPF. V is TRBV7-9 and J is TRBJ1-2; TRBD1 agrees at 8 bases. Germline V gives CDR1 SEHNR, CDR2 FQNEAQ (reference sequence). The CDR3 spans 14 residues.

For the CDR3, the DNA is TGTGCCAGCAGTTTACTTAGGACTAGCGGGGGCGGAGATACGCAGTATTTT. Amino acid sequence: CASSLLRTSGGGDTQYF. V is TRBV28 and J is TRBJ2-3, with 13 nucleotides matching TRBD2. CDR3 length equals 17 residues. J was trimmed by 5 bases and V by 2 bases; bases with no gene match: 7. Per the germline V gene, CDR1 is MDHEN and CDR2 is SYDVKM. Full variable domain (remainder filled in from reference TRBV28 and TRBJ2-3): DVKVTQSSRYLVKRTGEKVFLECVQDMDHENMFWYRQDPGLGLRLIYFSYDVKMKEKGDIPEGYSVSREKKERFSLILESASTNQTSMYLCASSLLRTSGGGDTQYFGPGTRLTVL.

This clone was seen a handful of times. The J gene is TRBJ2-7, the V gene TRBV4-1, with TRBD1 as a possible D gene (5 bases). Germline V gene data show CDR1 as MGHRA and CDR2 as YSYEKL. The CDR3 length is 15 residues. Trimming took 3 bases from V and 3 from J, leaving 15 bases between them. CDR3 sequence reads: CASSQNRLAHYEQYF. CDR3 nucleotide sequence: TGCGCCAGCAGCCAGAACAGGCTCGCCCACTACGAGCAGTACTTC.

The rearrangement uses TRBV5-1 and TRBJ1-1; maybe TRBD1 (5 bases). In germline, CDR1 is SGHRS, CDR2 YFSETQ. The CDR3 is 16 amino acids. Trimming pared 0 bases from V and 1 base from J, leaving 13 bases between. CDR3 amino acids: CASSLEGRRANTEAFF. CDR3 nucleotide sequence: TGCGCCAGCAGCTTGGAGGGGCGCAGGGCGAACACTGAAGCTTTCTTT.

V usage is TRBV9 and J usage is TRBJ1-2, with D uncertain. The CDR3 contains 13 residues. V lost 0 bases to trimming and J lost 4 bases, with 7 bases between them. CDR1 and CDR2 from the germline V gene are SGDLS and YYNGEE. The CDR3 DNA follows: TGTGCCAGCAGCGTAGACAGCTCCTATGGCTACACCTTC. Its protein product is CASSVDSSYGYTF. Full variable domain (rest looked up from reference TRBV9 and TRBJ1-2): DSGVTQTPKHLITATGQRVTLRCSPRSGDLSVYWYQQSLDQGLQFLIQYYNGEERAKGNILERFSAQQFPDLHSELNLSSLELGDSALYFCASSVDSSYGYTFGSGTRLTVV.

This rearrangement joins TRBV7-3 to TRBJ2-3; TRBD2 is a possible D gene (5 bases). V gave up 0 bases and J gave up 5 bases, with 6 bases separating them. Germline lookup yields CDR1 SGHTA and CDR2 FQGTGA. The CDR3 runs to 13 residues. The CDR3 loop is CASSLTRVDTQYF. The CDR3 coding sequence is TGTGCCAGCAGCTTAACGCGGGTAGATACGCAGTATTTT.

The genes are TRBV4-3 and TRBJ1-3; a possible D gene is TRBD1 (6 bases). CDR1 and CDR2 from the germline V gene are LGHNA and YSLEER. The V and J ends lost 0 bases and 9 bases respectively, with 6 bases between them. CDR3 length: 12 amino acids. The CDR3: CASSQEGGTIYF. The CDR3 DNA is TGCGCCAGCAGCCAAGAAGGGGGCACCATATATTTT.

The chain has TRBV5-1 and TRBJ1-1; 7 bases fit TRBD1. The CDR3 has 16 amino acids. Germline V gene lookup returns CDR1 SGHRS and CDR2 YFSETQ. Trimming cost V 4 bases and J 0 bases; bases outside gene matches: 9. The CDR3 DNA follows: TGCGCCAGCAGCCAGTCGACAGGGTCGATGAACACTGAAGCTTTCTTT. It codes for CASSQSTGSMNTEAFF.

The rearrangement links TRBV2 to TRBJ1-5, with D perhaps TRBD1 (6 bases). CDR3 size: 14 residues. Trimming removed 6 bases at V and 4 bases at J, with 13 bases between. Germline V gives CDR1 SNHLY, CDR2 FYNNEI. The CDR3 sequence is CASSGAGANQPQHF. CDR3 sequence (DNA): TGTGCCAGCAGCGGCGCGGGGGCTAATCAGCCCCAGCATTTT.